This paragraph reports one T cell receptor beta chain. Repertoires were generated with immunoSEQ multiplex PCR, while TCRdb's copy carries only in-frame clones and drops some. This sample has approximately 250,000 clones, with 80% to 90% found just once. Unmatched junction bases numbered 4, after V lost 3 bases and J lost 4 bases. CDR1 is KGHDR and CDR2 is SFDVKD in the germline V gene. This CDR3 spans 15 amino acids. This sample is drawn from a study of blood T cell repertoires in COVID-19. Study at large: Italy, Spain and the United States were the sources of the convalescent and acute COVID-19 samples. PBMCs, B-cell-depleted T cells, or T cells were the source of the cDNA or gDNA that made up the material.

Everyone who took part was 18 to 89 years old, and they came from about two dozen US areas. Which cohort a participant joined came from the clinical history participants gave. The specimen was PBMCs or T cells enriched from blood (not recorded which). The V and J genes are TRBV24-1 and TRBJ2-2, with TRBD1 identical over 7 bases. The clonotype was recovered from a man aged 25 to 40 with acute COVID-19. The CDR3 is CATSDRDRRTGELFF. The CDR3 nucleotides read TGTGCCACCAGTGATAGGGACAGACGCACCGGGGAGCTGTTTTTT.